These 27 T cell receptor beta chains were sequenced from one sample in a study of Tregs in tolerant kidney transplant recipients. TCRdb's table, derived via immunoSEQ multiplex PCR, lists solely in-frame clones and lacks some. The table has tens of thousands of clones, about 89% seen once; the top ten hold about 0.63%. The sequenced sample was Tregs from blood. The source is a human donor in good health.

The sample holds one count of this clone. DNA of the CDR3: TGTGCCAGCTCAGTCAGGAGTGGAGAGACCCAGTACTTC. Amino acids: CASSVRSGETQYF. This sequence joins TRBV18 and TRBJ2-5; D is unresolved. The CDR3 has 13 residues. Trimming removed 5 bases at V and 4 bases at J, with 11 bases between. Germline loops: CDR1 KGHSH, CDR2 LQKENI.

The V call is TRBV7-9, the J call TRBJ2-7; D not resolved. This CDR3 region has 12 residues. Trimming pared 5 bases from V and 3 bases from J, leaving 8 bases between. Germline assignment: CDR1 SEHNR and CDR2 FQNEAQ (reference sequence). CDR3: CASSHRSYEQYF. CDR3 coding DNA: TGTGCCAGCAGCCATCGGAGCTACGAGCAGTACTTC.

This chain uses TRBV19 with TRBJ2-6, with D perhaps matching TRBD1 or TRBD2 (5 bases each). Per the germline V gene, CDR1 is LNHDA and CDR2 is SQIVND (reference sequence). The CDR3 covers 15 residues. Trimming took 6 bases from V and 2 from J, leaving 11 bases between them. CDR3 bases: TGTGCCAGTAGACTGGGGGAAACTGGGGCCAACGTCCTGACTTTC. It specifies CASRLGETGANVLTF.

This CDR3 reads CASSRSTYEQYF. In DNA form, the CDR3 reads TGTGCCAGCTCAAGGTCCACCTACGAGCAGTACTTC. The V and J genes are TRBV11-2 and TRBJ2-7; D not resolved. V was trimmed by 8 bases and J by 2 bases, leaving 10 bases between them. CDR1 is SGHAT and CDR2 is FQNNGV in the germline V gene. The CDR3 spans 12 residues.

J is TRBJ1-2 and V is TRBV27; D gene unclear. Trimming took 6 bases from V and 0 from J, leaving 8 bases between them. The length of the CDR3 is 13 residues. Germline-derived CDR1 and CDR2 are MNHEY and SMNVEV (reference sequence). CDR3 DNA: TGTGCCAGCAGCCTGGGATCTAACTATGGCTACACCTTC. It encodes CASSLGSNYGYTF.

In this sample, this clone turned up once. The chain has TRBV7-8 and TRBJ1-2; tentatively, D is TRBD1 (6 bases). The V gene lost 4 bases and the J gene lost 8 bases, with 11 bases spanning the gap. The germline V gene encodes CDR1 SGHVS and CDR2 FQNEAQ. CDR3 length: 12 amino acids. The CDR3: CASSYQGRGYTF. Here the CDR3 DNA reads TGTGCCAGCAGCTATCAGGGGAGAGGCTACACCTTC. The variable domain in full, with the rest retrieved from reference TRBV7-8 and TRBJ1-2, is GAGVSQSPRYKVAKRGQDVALRCDPISGHVSLFWYQQALGQGPEFLTYFQNEAQLDKSGLPSDRFFAERPEGSVSTLKIQRTQQEDSAVYLCASSYQGRGYTFGSGTRLTVV.

The CDR3 sequence is CASSLSPGAETEAFF. CDR3 nucleotide sequence: TGTGCCAGCAGTTTATCCCCGGGGGCAGAGACTGAAGCTTTCTTT. The V and J genes are TRBV27 and TRBJ1-1; possibly TRBD1 for D (6 bases). V dropped 0 bases and J dropped 5 bases, with 13 bases sitting between them. This CDR3 has 15 amino acids. In germline, CDR1 is MNHEY, CDR2 SMNVEV (reference sequence).

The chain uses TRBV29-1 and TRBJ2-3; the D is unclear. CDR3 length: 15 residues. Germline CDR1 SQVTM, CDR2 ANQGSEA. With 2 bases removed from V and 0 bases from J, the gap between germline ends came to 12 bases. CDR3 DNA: TGCAGCGTTGAAAGCAGACAAGCTAGCACAGATACGCAGTATTTT. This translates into CSVESRQASTDTQYF.

CDR3: CASIRTSGSYNEQFF. The CDR3 DNA reads as TGTGCCAGTATAAGGACTAGCGGTTCCTACAATGAGCAGTTCTTC. The V gene is TRBV19, the J gene TRBJ2-1, with 10 bases aligning to TRBD2. Germline V gene sequence: CDR1 LNHDA, CDR2 SQIVND (reference sequence). V was clipped by 7 bases and J by 1 base; unmatched bases: 4. This CDR3 region has 15 residues.

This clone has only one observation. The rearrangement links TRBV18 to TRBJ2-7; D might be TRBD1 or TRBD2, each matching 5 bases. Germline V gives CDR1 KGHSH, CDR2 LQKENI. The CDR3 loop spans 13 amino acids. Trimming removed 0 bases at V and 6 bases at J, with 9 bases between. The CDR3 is CASSPPSGREQYF. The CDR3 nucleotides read TGTGCCAGCTCACCACCGTCGGGGCGCGAGCAGTACTTC.

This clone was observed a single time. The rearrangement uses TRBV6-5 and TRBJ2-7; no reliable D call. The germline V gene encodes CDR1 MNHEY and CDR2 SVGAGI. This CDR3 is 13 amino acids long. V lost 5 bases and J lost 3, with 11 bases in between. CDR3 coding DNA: TGTGCCAGCAGTCCGGGCCCCTACTACGAGCAGTACTTC. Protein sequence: CASSPGPYYEQYF.

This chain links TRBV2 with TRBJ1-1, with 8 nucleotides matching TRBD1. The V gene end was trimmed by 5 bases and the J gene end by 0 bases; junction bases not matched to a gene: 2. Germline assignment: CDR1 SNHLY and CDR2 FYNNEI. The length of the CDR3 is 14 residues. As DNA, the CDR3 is TGTGCCAGCAGTCGACAGGGGTTGAACACTGAAGCTTTCTTT. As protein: CASSRQGLNTEAFF.

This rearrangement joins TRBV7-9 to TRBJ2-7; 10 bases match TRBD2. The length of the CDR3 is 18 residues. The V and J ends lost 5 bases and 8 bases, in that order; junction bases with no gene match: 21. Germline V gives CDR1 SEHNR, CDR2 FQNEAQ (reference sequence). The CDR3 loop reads CASSEGASGGIFYVQQYF. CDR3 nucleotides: TGTGCCAGCAGCGAGGGGGCTAGCGGGGGAATCTTCTACGTACAGCAGTACTTC.

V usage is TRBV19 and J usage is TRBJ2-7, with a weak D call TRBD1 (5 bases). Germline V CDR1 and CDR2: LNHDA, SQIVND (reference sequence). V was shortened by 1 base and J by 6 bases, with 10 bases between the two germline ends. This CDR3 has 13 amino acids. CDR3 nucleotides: TGTGCCAGTAGTATAGGCCCAAGGGGCGAGCAGTACTTC. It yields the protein CASSIGPRGEQYF.

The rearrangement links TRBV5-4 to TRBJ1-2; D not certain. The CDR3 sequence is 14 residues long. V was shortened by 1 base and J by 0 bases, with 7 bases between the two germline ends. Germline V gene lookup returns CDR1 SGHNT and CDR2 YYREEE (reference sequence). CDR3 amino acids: CASSLSPANYGYTF. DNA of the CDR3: TGTGCCAGCAGCTTGTCTCCAGCTAACTATGGCTACACCTTC.

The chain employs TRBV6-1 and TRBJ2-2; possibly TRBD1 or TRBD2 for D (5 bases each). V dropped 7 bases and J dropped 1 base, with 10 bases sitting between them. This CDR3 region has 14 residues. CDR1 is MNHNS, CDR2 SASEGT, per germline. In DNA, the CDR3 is TGTGCCAGCACCCCGGGACGGAACACCGGGGAGCTGTTTTTT. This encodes CASTPGRNTGELFF.

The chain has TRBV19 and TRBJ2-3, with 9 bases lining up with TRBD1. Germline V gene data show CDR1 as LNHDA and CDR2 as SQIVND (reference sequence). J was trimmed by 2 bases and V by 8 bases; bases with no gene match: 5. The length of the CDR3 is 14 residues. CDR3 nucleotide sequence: TGTGCCAGTGGGACAGGGTACTACACAGATACGCAGTATTTT. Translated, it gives CASGTGYYTDTQYF. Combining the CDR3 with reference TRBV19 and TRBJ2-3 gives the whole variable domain DGGITQSPKYLFRKEGQNVTLSCEQNLNHDAMYWYRQDPGQGLRLIYYSQIVNDFQKGDIAEGYSVSREKKESFPLTVTSAQKNPTAFYLCASGTGYYTDTQYFGPGTRLTVL.

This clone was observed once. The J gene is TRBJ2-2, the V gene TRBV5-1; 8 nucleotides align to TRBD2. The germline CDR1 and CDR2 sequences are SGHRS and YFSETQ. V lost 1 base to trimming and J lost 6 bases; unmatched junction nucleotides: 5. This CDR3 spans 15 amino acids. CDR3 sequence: CASSLYPGGPGELFF. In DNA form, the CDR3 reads TGCGCCAGCAGCTTGTATCCGGGAGGGCCCGGGGAGCTGTTTTTT.

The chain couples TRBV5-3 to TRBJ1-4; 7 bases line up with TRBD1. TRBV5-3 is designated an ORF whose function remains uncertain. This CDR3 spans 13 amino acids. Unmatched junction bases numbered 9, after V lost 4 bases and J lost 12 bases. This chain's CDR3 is CARSGGGLRELFF. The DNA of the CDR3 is TGTGCCAGAAGCGGAGGGGGCCTGAGGGAACTGTTTTTT.

In DNA form, the CDR3 reads TGTGCCAGCAGCCAAGAGAGGGGAATCGCTTTCTTT. Protein: CASSQERGIAFF. V is TRBV4-2 and J is TRBJ1-1; D might be TRBD1 (5 bases). V was cut by 0 bases and J by 11 bases, with 10 bases left in between. The CDR3 has 12 amino acids. Germline V gene data show CDR1 as LGHNA and CDR2 as YNFKEQ.

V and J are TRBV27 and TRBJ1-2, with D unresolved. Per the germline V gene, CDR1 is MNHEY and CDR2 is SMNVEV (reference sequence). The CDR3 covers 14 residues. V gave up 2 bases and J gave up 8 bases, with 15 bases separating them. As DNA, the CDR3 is TGTGCCAGCAGTTTAAGTCCGGCTACTTGGGGCTACACCTTC. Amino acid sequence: CASSLSPATWGYTF.

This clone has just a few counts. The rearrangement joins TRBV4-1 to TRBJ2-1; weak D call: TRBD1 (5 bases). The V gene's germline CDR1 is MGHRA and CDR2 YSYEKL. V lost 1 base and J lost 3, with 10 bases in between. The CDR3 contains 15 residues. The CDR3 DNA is TGCGCCAGCAGCCAAGGAAGTACAGGCTACAATGAGCAGTTCTTC. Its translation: CASSQGSTGYNEQFF.

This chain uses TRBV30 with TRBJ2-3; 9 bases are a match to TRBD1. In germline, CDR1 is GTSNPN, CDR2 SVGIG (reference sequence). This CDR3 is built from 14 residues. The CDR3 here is CALTQGAHTDTQYF. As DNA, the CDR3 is TGTGCGCTGACACAGGGGGCCCACACAGATACGCAGTATTTT.

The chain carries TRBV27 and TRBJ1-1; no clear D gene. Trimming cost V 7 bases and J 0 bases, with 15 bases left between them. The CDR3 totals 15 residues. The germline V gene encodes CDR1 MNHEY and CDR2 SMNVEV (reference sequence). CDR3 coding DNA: TGTGCCAGCATCCCTTTTAGTTCCATGAACACTGAAGCTTTCTTT. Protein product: CASIPFSSMNTEAFF.

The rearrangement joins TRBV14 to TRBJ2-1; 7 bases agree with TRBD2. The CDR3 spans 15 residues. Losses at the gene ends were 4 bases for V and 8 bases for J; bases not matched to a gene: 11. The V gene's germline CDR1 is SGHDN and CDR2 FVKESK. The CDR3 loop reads CASSPRWGLQDEQFF. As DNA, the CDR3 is TGTGCCAGCAGCCCAAGATGGGGACTACAGGATGAGCAGTTCTTC. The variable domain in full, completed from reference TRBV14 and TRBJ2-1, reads EAGVTQFPSHSVIEKGQTVTLRCDPISGHDNLYWYRRVMGKEIKFLLHFVKESKQDESGMPNNRFLAERTGGTYSTLKVQPAELEDSGVYFCASSPRWGLQDEQFFGPGTRLTVL.

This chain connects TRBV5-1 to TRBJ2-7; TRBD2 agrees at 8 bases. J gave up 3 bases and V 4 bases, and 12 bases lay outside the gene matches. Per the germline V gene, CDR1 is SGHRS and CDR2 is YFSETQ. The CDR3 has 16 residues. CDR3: CASSLSGGGIYYEQYF. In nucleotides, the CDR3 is TGCGCCAGCAGCCTGTCGGGCGGGGGGATCTACTACGAGCAGTACTTC.

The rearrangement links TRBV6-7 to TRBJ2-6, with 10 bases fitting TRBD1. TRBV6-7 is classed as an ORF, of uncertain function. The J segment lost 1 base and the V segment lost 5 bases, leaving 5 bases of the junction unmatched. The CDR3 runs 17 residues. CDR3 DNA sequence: TGTGCCAGCAGTCTGACAGGGGGCGCTTCTGGGGCCAACGTCCTGACTTTC. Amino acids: CASSLTGGASGANVLTF.